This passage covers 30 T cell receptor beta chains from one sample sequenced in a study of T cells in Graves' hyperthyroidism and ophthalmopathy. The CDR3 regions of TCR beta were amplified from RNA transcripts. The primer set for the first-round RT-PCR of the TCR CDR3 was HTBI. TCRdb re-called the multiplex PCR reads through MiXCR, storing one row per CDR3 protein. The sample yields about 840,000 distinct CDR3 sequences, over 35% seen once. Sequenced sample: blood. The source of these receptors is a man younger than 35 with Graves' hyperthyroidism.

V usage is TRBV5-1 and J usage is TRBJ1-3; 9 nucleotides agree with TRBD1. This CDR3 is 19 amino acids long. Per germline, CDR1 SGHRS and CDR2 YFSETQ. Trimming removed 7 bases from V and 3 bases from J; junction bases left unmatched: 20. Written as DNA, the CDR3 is TGCGCCAGCCCAACTGGAGTCGGGGACAGGGACTTTATTGGAAACACCATATATTTT. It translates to CASPTGVGDRDFIGNTIYF. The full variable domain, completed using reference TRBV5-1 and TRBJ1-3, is KAGVTQTPRYLIKTRGQQVTLSCSPISGHRSVSWYQQTPGQGLQFLFEYFSETQRNKGNFPGRFSGRQFSNSRSEMNVSTLELGDSALYLCASPTGVGDRDFIGNTIYFGEGSWLTVV.

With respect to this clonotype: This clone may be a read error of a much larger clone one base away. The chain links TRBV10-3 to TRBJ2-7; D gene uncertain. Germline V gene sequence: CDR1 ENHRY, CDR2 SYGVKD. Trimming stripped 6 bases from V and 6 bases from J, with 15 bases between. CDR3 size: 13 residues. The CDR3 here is CAISPTRAREQYF. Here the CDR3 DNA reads TGTGCCATCAGCCCGACACGGGCACGCGAGCAGTACTTC.

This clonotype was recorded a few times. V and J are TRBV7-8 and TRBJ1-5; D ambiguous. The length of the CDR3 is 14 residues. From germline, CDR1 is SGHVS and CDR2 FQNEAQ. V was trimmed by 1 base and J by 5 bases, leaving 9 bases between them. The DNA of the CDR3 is TGTGCCAGCAGCTTAGAGGGTCACTATCAGCCCCAGCATTTT. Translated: CASSLEGHYQPQHF.

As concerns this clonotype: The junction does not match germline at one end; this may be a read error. DNA of the CDR3: TGTTCCAGCAGCTTAGTCCTAAACACTGAAGCTTTCTTT. The encoded protein is CSSSLVLNTEAFF. This chain uses TRBV7-2 with TRBJ1-1; D is undetermined. The CDR3 covers 13 residues. Germline CDR1 SGHTA, CDR2 FQGNSA. Full variable domain (remainder filled in from reference TRBV7-2 and TRBJ1-1): GAGVSQSPSNKVTEKGKDVELRCDPISGHTALYWYRQSLGQGLEFLIYFQGNSAPDKSGLPSDRFSAERTGGSVSTLTIQRTQQEDSAVYLCSSSLVLNTEAFFGQGTRLTVV.

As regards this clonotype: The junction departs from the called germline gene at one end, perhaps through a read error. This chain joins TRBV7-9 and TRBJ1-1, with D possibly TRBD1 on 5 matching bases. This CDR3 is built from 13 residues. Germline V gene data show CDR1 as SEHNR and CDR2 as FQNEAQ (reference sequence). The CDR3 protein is CANSPMGDTEAFF. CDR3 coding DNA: TGTGCCAACAGCCCCATGGGGGACACTGAAGCTTTCTTT.

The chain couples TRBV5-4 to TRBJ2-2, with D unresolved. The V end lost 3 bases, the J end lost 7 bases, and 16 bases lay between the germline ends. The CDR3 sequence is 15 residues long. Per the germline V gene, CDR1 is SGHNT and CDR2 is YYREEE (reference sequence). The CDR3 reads CASSSLTTSNGELFF. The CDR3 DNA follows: TGTGCCAGCAGCTCCTTGACGACGTCCAACGGGGAGCTGTTTTTT.

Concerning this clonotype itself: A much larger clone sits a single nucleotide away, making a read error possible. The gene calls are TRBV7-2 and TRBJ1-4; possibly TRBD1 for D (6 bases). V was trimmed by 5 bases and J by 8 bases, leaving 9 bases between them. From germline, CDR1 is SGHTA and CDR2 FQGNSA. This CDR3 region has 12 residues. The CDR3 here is CASSVTGEKLFF. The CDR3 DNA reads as TGTGCCAGCAGCGTTACAGGGGAAAAACTGTTTTTT.

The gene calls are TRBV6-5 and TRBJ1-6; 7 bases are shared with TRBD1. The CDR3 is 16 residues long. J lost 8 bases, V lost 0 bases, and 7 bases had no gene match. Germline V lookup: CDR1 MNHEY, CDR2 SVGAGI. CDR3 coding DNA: TGTGCCAGCAGTTACTCGATACAGGGGATGGATTCACCCCTCCACTTT. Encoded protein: CASSYSIQGMDSPLHF.

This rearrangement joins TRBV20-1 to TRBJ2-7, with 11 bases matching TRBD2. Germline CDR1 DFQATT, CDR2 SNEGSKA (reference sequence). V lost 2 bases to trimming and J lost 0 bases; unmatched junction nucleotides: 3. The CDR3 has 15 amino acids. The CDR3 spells CSARLAGGGSYEQYF. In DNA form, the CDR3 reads TGCAGTGCTAGACTAGCGGGAGGCGGCTCCTACGAGCAGTACTTC.

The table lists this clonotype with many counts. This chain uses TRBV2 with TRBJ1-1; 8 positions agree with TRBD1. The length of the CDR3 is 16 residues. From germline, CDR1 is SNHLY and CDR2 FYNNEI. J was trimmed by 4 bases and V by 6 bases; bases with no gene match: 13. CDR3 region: CASRTVSGGAGTEAFF. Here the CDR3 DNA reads TGTGCCAGCAGGACCGTATCAGGGGGCGCCGGCACTGAAGCTTTCTTT.

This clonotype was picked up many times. The CDR3, as DNA: TGCGCCAGCAGTGACAGGAAGGACACTGAAGCTTTCTTT. It specifies CASSDRKDTEAFF. The chain carries TRBV10-1 and TRBJ1-1, with D unresolved. The CDR3 spans 13 residues. CDR1 and CDR2 from the germline V gene are WNHNN and SYGVQD (reference sequence). With 3 bases removed from V and 3 bases from J, the gap between germline ends came to 8 bases.

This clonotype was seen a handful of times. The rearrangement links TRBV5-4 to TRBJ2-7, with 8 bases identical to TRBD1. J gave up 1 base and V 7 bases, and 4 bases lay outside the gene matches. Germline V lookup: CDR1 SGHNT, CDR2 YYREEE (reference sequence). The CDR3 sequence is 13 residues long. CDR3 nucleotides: TGTGCCAGCGCATGGGACAGGTCCTACGAGCAGTACTTC. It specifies CASAWDRSYEQYF.

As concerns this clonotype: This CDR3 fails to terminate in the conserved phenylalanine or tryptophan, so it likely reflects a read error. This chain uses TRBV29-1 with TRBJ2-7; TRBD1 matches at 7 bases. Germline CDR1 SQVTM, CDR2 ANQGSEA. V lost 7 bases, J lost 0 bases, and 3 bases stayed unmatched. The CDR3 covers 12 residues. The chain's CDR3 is CSGGQSSYEQYL. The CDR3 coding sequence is TGCAGCGGGGGACAGAGCTCCTACGAGCAGTACCTC.

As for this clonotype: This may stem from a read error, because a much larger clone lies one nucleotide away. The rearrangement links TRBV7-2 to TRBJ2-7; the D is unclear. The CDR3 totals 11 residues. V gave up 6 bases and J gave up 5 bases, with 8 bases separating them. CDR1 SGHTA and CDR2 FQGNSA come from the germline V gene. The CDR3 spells CASSPFNEQYF. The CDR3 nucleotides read TGTGCCAGCAGTCCCTTCAACGAGCAGTACTTC. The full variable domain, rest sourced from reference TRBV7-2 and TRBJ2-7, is GAGVSQSPSNKVTEKGKDVELRCDPISGHTALYWYRQSLGQGLEFLIYFQGNSAPDKSGLPSDRFSAERTGGSVSTLTIQRTQQEDSAVYLCASSPFNEQYFGPGTRLTVT.

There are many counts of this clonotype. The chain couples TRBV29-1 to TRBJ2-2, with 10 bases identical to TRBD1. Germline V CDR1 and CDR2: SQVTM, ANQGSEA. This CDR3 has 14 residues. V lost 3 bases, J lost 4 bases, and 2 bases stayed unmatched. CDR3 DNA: TGCAGCGTTGAGGGACAGGGGATCACCGGGGAGCTGTTTTTT. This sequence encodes CSVEGQGITGELFF.

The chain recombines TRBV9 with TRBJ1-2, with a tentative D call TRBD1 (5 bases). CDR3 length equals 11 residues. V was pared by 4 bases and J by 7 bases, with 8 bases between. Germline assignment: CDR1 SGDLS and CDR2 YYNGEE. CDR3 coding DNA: TGTGCCAGCAGCCTGGACACTGGCTACACCTTC. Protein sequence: CASSLDTGYTF.

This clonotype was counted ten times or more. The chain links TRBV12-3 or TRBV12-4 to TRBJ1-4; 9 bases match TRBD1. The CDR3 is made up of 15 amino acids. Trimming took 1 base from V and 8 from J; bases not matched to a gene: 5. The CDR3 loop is CASSLGGQGREKLFF. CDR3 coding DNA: TGTGCCAGCAGTTTAGGAGGACAGGGGCGCGAAAAACTGTTTTTT.

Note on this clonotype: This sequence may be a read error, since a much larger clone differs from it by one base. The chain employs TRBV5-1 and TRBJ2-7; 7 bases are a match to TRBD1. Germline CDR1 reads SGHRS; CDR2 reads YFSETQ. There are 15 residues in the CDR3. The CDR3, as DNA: TGCGCCGGCAGCTTGAGCCAGGGGGTGTTCTACGAGCAGTACTTC. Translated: CAGSLSQGVFYEQYF.

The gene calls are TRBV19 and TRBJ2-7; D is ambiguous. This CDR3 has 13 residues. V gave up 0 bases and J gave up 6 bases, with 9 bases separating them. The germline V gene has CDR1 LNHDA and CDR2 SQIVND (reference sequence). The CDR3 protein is CASSIDWRGEQYF. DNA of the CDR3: TGTGCCAGTAGTATAGATTGGCGTGGCGAGCAGTACTTC.

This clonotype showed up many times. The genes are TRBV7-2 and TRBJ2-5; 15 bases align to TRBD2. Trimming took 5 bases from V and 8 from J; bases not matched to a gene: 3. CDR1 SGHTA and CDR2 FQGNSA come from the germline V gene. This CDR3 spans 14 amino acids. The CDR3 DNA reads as TGTGCCAGCAGCCAGGGACTAGCGGGAGGAACCCAGTACTTC. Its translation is CASSQGLAGGTQYF.

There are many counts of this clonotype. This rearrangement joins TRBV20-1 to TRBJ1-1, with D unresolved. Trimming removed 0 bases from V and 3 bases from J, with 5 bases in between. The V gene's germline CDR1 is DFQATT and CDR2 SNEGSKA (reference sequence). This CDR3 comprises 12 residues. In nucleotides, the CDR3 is TGCAGTGCTAGAGATTGGTACACTGAAGCTTTCTTT. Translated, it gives CSARDWYTEAFF.

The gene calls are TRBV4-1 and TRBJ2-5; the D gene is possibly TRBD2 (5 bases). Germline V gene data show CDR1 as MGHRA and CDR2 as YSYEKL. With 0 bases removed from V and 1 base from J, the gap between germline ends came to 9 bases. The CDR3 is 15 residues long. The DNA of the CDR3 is TGCGCCAGCAGCCAAGACGGCGGAGGCCAAGAGACCCAGTACTTC. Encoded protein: CASSQDGGGQETQYF.

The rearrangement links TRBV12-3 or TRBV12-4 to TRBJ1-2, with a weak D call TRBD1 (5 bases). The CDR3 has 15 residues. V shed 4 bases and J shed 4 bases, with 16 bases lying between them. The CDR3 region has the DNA TGTGCCAGCAGTTCACCTCCTACAGGCTTCTATGGCTACACCTTC. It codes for CASSSPPTGFYGYTF.

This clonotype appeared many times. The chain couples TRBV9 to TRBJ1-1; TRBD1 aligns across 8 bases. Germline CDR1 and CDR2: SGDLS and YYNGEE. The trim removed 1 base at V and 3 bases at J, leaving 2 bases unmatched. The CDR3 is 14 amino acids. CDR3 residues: CASSVSQGDTEAFF. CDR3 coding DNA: TGTGCCAGCAGCGTATCACAGGGGGACACTGAAGCTTTCTTT.

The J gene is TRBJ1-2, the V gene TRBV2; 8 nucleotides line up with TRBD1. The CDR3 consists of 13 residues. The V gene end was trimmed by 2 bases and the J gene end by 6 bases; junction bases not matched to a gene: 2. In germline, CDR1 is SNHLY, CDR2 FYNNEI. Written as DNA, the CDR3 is TGTGCCAGCAGTGAACTGACAGGGGATGGCTACACCTTC. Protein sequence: CASSELTGDGYTF. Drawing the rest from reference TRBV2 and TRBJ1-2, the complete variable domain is EPEVTQTPSHQVTQMGQEVILRCVPISNHLYFYWYRQILGQKVEFLVSFYNNEISEKSEIFDDQFSVERPDGSNFTLKIRSTKLEDSAMYFCASSELTGDGYTFGSGTRLTVV.

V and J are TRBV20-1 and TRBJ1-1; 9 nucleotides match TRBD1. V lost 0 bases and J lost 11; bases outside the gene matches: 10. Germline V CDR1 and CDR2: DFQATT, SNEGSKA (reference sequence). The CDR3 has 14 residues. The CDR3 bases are TGCAGTGCTAGAGATGACACAGGGGGCCCGAGGGCTTTCTTT. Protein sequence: CSARDDTGGPRAFF.

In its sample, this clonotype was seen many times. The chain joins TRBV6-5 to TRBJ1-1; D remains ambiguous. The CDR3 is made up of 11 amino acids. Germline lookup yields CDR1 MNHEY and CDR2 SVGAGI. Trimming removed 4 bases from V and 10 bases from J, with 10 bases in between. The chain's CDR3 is CASSSGHRAFF. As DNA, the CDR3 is TGTGCCAGCAGTTCAGGTCACCGAGCTTTCTTT.

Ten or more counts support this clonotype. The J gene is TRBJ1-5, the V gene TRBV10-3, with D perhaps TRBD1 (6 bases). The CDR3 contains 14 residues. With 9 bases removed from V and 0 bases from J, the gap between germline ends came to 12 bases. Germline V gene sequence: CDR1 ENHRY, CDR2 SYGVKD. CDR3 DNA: TGTGCCATGGGTACAGGGAATAGCAATCAGCCCCAGCATTTT. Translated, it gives CAMGTGNSNQPQHF.

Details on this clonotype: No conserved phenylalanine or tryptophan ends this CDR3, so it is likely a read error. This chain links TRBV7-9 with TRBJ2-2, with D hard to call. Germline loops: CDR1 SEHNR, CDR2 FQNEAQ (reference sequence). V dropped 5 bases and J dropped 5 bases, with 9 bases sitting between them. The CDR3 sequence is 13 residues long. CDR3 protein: CASSLTGTGELFL. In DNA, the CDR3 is TGTGCCAGCAGCCTGACTGGAACCGGGGAGCTGTTTCTT.

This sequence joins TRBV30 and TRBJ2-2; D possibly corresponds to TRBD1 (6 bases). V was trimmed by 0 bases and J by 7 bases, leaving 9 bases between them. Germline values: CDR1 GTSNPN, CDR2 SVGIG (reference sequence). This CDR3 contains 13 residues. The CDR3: CAWSVQGHGELFF. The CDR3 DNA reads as TGTGCCTGGAGTGTACAGGGTCACGGGGAGCTGTTTTTT.